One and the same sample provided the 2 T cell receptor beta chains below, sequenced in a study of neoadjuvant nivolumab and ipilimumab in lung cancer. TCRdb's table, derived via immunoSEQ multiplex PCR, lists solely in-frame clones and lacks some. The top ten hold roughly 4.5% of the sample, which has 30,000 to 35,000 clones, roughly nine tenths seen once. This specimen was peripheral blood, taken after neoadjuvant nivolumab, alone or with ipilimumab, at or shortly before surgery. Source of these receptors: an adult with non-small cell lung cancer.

CDR3 bases: TGTGCCAGCCGGGACACCATCTCTGGAAACACCATATATTTT. As protein: CASRDTISGNTIYF. The chain recombines TRBV18 with TRBJ1-3, with a possible D match to TRBD1 (6 bases). CDR3 length: 14 residues. CDR1 is KGHSH, CDR2 LQKENI, per germline. V lost 8 bases and J 0 bases, leaving 11 bases between the germline ends.

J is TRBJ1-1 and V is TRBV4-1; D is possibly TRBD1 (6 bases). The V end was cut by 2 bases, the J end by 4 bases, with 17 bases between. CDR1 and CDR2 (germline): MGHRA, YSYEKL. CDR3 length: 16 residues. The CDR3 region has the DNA TGCGCCAGCAGCCAATCCCTGGGGGGGCTAAGCACTGAAGCTTTCTTT. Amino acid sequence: CASSQSLGGLSTEAFF.